A selection of T cell receptor beta chains follows, all from one sample in a study of blood T cell repertoires in COVID-19. Generated by immunoSEQ multiplex PCR, the TCRdb table keeps only in-frame clones and is missing some. The sample contains fewer than 450,000 clones, around 88% of which appear only once. The sequencing sample was made of peripheral blood. All receptors derive from a woman in her 50s with COVID-19, enrolled during active disease. Both conserved end residues are part of each CDR3. D genes are given only for firm matches. Rows may omit the clone size; those that give it use once, few, many or a size class.

abundance	j_gene	d_gene	v_gene	CDR3aa	CDR3nt
-	TRBJ2-5	-	TRBV7-9	CASSLRGTQYF	TGTGCCAGCAGCTTGCGGGGGACCCAGTACTTC
once	TRBJ2-6	-	TRBV7-2	CASLHSGANVLTF	TGTGCCAGTCTTCACTCGGGGGCCAACGTCCTGACTTTC
-	TRBJ2-2	TRBD1	TRBV29-1	CSVRQGSNTGELFF	TGCAGCGTGCGACAGGGGTCGAACACCGGGGAGCTGTTTTTT
-	TRBJ2-3	-	TRBV5-4	CASSPAAGLGTQYF	TGTGCCAGCAGCCCAGCCGCAGGGCTAGGTACGCAGTATTTT
-	TRBJ2-2	-	TRBV9	CASSPGAGELFF	TGTGCCAGCAGCCCCGGTGCCGGGGAGCTGTTTTTT
-	TRBJ1-6	-	TRBV27	CASRKTGNSPLHF	TGTGCCAGCAGAAAAACAGGGAATTCACCCCTCCACTTT
-	TRBJ2-3	TRBD2	TRBV7-2	CASSLALSGGSTDTQYF	TGTGCCAGCAGCTTAGCGCTATCCGGGGGGAGCACAGATACGCAGTATTTT
-	TRBJ2-6	TRBD1	TRBV27	CASSLSAGGLSGANVLTF	TGTGCCAGCAGTTTATCCGCAGGGGGCCTATCTGGGGCCAACGTCCTGACTTTC
-	TRBJ2-6	TRBD2	TRBV9	CASSVGTSGAISGANVLTF	TGTGCCAGCAGCGTAGGTACTAGCGGGGCCATCTCTGGGGCCAACGTCCTGACTTTC
-	TRBJ2-5	-	TRBV9	CASSASLQETQYF	TGTGCCAGCAGCGCCTCCCTGCAGGAGACCCAGTACTTC
-	TRBJ1-2	TRBD1	TRBV2	CASSERRDRANGYTF	TGTGCCAGCAGTGAGCGGCGAGACAGGGCCAATGGCTACACCTTC
-	TRBJ1-2	-	TRBV7-9	CASTLDISNYGYTF	TGTGCCAGCACCCTGGACATCTCTAACTATGGCTACACCTTC
-	TRBJ2-1	-	TRBV11-2	CASSFGSYNEQFF	TGTGCCAGCAGCTTTGGGAGCTACAATGAGCAGTTCTTC
-	TRBJ1-1	-	TRBV5-1	CASSKPGENTEAFF	TGCGCCAGCAGTAAGCCGGGGGAGAACACTGAAGCTTTCTTT
-	TRBJ2-2	TRBD1	TRBV6-1	CASSEYQSGQAYGELFF	TGTGCCAGCAGTGAATATCAGTCCGGACAGGCCTACGGGGAGCTGTTTTTT
-	TRBJ2-7	-	TRBV7-3	CASSLRGTERYEQYF	TGTGCCAGCAGCCTCCGAGGAACCGAACGCTACGAGCAGTACTTC
once	TRBJ1-1	-	TRBV21-1	CARALGAGTLNTEAFF	TGTGCCAGGGCGTTGGGAGCCGGGACACTGAACACTGAAGCTTTCTTT
-	TRBJ2-1	TRBD1	TRBV7-9	CASSSRDRMWNEQFF	TGTGCCAGCAGCTCCCGGGACAGGATGTGGAATGAGCAGTTCTTC
-	TRBJ1-2	TRBD1	TRBV19	CASTLWGTGKSAGYTF	TGTGCCAGTACTCTCTGGGGGACAGGGAAGAGTGCTGGCTACACCTTC
-	TRBJ2-7	-	TRBV11-3	CASSLLHGYEQYF	TGTGCCAGCAGCCTACTTCACGGGTACGAGCAGTACTTC
-	TRBJ2-3	-	TRBV24-1	CATSRGRTDTQYF	TGTGCCACCAGTCGGGGTAGAACAGATACGCAGTATTTT
-	TRBJ1-3	-	TRBV14	CASSLGDTIYF	TGTGCCAGCAGCCTCGGGGACACCATATATTTT